This section outlines one TCR beta chain sequence together with its context. The data stem from a study of blood T cell repertoires in COVID-19. In the study overall: Collection of acute and convalescent COVID-19 samples took place in the United States, Italy and Spain.

Germline trimming cut 6 bases from V and 7 bases from J; bases unmatched to any gene: 6. The CDR3 is 15 amino acids. The germline V gene has CDR1 ENHRY and CDR2 SYGVKD. Under the authors' procedure: By means of reference gene primer amplification, nucleated cell counts were estimated. Produced via immunoSEQ multiplex PCR; TCRdb's table is partial and in-frame only. The V and J calls and the clone size are those of that table, but D and trimming were determined from the DNA. The sample includes roughly 20,000 clones, 80% to 90% seen only once; the top ten take just over 25%. Sequenced material: peripheral blood. The rearrangement joins TRBV10-3 to TRBJ1-6; 10 bases are a match to TRBD1. The receptor was derived from a human donor with active COVID-19. The donor label of this sample is uncertain. CDR3 sequence: CAISPGQGNNSPLHF. CDR3 DNA: TGTGCCATCAGCCCGGGACAGGGGAACAATTCACCCCTCCACTTT.